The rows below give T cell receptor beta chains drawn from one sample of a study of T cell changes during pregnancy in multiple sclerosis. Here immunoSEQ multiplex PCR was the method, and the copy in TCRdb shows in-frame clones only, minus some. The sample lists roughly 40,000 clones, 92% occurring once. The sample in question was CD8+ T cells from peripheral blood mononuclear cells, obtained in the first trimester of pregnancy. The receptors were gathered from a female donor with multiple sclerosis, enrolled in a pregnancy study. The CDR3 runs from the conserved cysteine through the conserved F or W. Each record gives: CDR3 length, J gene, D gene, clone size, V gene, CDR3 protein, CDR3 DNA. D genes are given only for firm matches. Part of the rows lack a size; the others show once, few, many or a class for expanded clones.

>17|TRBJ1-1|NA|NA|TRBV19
CASGDHDRARGNTEAFF
TGTGCCAGTGGGGATCACGACCGGGCCAGGGGTAACACTGAAGCTTTCTTT
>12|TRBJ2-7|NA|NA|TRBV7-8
CASSVVPGEQYF
TGTGCCAGCAGCGTGGTTCCGGGCGAGCAGTACTTC
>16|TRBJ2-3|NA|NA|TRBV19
CASSIWTVFDTDTQYF
TGTGCCAGTAGTATATGGACAGTTTTCGACACAGATACGCAGTATTTT
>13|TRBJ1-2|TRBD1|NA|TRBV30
CAWSAGGSIGYTF
TGTGCCTGGAGTGCAGGGGGGAGTATTGGCTACACCTTC
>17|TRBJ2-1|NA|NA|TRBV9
CASSVHRTESSYNEQFF
TGTGCCAGCAGCGTCCATCGGACAGAAAGCTCCTACAATGAGCAGTTCTTC
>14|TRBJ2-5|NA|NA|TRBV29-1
CSVLGGGVGETQYF
TGCAGCGTTTTAGGGGGGGGCGTGGGAGAGACCCAGTACTTC
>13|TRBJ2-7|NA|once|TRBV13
CASRDSNSYEQYF
TGTGCCAGCCGGGACTCAAACTCCTACGAGCAGTACTTC
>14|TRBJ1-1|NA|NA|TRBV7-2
CASSYGQGMTEAFF
TGTGCCAGCAGTTACGGGCAGGGGATGACTGAAGCTTTCTTT
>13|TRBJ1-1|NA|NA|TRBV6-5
CASSYTNSLEAFF
TGTGCCAGCAGTTACACCAACAGCCTCGAAGCTTTCTTT
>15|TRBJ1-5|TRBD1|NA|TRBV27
CASRQGAVGGQPQHF
TGTGCCAGCAGGCAGGGGGCGGTGGGGGGTCAGCCCCAGCATTTT
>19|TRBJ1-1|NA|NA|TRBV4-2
CASSQDPVPHVAGDTEAFF
TGTGCCAGCAGCCAAGATCCAGTACCGCACGTAGCGGGTGACACTGAAGCTTTCTTT
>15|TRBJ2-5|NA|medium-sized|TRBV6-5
CASSYSTGMGETQYF
TGTGCCAGCAGTTACTCGACGGGGATGGGGGAGACCCAGTACTTC
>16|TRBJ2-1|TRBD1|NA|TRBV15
CATSRHTGTGGNEQFF
TGTGCCACCAGCAGACATACCGGGACAGGGGGGAATGAGCAGTTCTTC
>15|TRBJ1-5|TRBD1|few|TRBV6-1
CASSDRVVVSQPQHF
TGTGCCAGCTCGGACAGGGTAGTGGTAAGTCAGCCCCAGCATTTT
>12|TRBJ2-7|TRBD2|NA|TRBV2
CASASGAYEQYF
TGTGCCAGCGCTAGCGGGGCCTACGAGCAGTACTTC
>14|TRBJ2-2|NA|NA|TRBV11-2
CASSFTSNTGELFF
TGTGCCAGCAGCTTTACATCGAACACCGGGGAGCTGTTTTTT
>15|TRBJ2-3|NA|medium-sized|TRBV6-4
CASSVRGTLTDTQYF
TGTGCCAGCAGTGTACGGGGGACCCTAACAGATACGCAGTATTTT
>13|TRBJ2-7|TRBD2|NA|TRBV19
CASGRGGWNEQYF
TGTGCCAGCGGGAGGGGGGGATGGAACGAGCAGTACTTC
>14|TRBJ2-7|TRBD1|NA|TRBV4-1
CASSPWTGAYEQYF
TGCGCCAGCAGCCCTTGGACAGGGGCCTACGAGCAGTACTTC
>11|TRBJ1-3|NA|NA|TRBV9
CASRTGNTIYF
TGTGCCAGCCGTACTGGAAACACCATATATTTT
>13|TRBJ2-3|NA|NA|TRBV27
CASSSDSADTQYF
TGTGCCAGCAGTTCTGACTCGGCAGATACGCAGTATTTT
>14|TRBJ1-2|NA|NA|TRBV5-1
CASSPRKGNYGYTF
TGCGCCAGCAGCCCCCGGAAGGGGAACTATGGCTACACCTTC
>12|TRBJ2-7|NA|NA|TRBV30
CAWSVQAYEQYF
TGTGCCTGGAGTGTACAGGCCTACGAGCAGTACTTC
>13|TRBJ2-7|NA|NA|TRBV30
CAWSLTGSSEQYF
TGTGCCTGGAGCCTGACAGGCTCCTCCGAGCAGTACTTC
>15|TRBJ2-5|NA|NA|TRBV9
CASSTRATSLETQYF
TGTGCCAGCAGCACCCGCGCGACTAGTTTGGAGACCCAGTACTTC
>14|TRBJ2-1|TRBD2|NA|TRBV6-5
CAIARGGRNNEQFF
TGTGCCATCGCCCGGGGGGGCCGTAACAATGAGCAGTTCTTC
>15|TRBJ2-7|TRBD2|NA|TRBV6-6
CASGLTSGGADEQYF
TGTGCCAGCGGACTGACTAGCGGGGGGGCCGACGAGCAGTACTTC
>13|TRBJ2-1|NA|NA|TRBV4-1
CASSHAVGSEQFF
TGCGCCAGCAGCCACGCCGTAGGGAGTGAGCAGTTCTTC
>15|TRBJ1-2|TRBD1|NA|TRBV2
CARENRGHTNYGYTF
TGTGCCAGAGAAAACAGGGGGCATACTAACTATGGCTACACCTTC
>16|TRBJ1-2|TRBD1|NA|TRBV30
CAWVPGQGLGGYGYTF
TGTGCCTGGGTCCCGGGACAGGGGCTTGGGGGGTATGGCTACACCTTC
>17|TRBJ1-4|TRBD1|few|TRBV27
CASSFIHTGGGNEKLFF
TGTGCCAGCAGTTTTATCCACACAGGGGGGGGTAATGAAAAACTGTTTTTT
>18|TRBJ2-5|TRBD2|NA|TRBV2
CASSERLAGELFGETQYF
TGTGCCAGCAGTGAGAGACTAGCGGGGGAACTTTTTGGAGAGACCCAGTACTTC
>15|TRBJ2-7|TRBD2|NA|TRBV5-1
CASSAGLAGGHEQYF
TGCGCCAGCAGCGCGGGACTAGCGGGGGGCCACGAGCAGTACTTC
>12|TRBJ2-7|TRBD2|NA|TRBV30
CAWDGGTHEQYF
TGTGCCTGGGACGGGGGGACCCACGAGCAGTACTTC
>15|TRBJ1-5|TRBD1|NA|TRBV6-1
CASSEAAGGRQPQHF
TGTGCCAGCAGTGAAGCGGCAGGGGGACGGCAGCCCCAGCATTTT
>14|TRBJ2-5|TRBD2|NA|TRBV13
CASSEGLLQETQYF
TGTGCCAGCAGCGAGGGACTACTTCAGGAGACCCAGTACTTC
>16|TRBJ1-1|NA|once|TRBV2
CASAGAGRHGDTEAFF
TGTGCCAGCGCGGGTGCGGGACGCCATGGGGACACTGAAGCTTTCTTT
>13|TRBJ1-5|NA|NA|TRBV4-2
CASSLADNQPQHF
TGTGCCAGCAGTTTGGCGGACAATCAGCCCCAGCATTTT
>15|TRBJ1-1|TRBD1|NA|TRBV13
CASSLVSQGMAEAFF
TGTGCCAGCAGCTTAGTTTCACAGGGGATGGCTGAAGCTTTCTTT
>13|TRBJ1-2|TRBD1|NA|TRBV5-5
CASSPGTGDGYTF
TGTGCCAGCAGCCCCGGGACAGGGGATGGCTACACCTTC
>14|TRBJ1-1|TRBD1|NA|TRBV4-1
CASSPRQGESEAFF
TGCGCCAGCAGCCCCCGACAGGGGGAGTCTGAAGCTTTCTTT
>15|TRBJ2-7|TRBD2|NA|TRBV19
CASNAGLAGDYEQYF
TGTGCCAGTAACGCTGGACTAGCGGGGGACTACGAGCAGTACTTC
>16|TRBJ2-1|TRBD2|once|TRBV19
CASSLPSGGLFNEQFF
TGTGCCAGTAGTCTCCCAAGCGGGGGCCTATTCAATGAGCAGTTCTTC
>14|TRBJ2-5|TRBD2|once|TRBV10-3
CAISQAGGQETQYF
TGTGCCATCAGTCAAGCGGGGGGCCAAGAGACCCAGTACTTC
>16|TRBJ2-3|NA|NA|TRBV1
CTSSQDLAGEIDTQYF
TGCACCAGCAGCCAAGATCTAGCGGGGGAAATAGATACGCAGTATTTT
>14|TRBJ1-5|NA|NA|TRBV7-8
CASSLETGAEPQHF
TGTGCCAGCAGCTTAGAGACAGGAGCGGAGCCCCAGCATTTT
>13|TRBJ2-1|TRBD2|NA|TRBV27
CASSWSGGVEQFF
TGTGCCAGCAGTTGGAGCGGGGGTGTTGAGCAGTTCTTC
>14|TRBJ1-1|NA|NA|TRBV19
CASRTGEMNTEAFF
TGTGCCAGCCGGACCGGGGAAATGAACACTGAAGCTTTCTTT
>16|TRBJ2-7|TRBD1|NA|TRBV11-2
CASSLGPGTGVHEQYF
TGTGCCAGCAGCTTAGGCCCCGGGACAGGGGTCCACGAGCAGTACTTC
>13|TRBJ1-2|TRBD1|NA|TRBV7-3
CASSPTGGYGYTF
TGTGCCAGCAGCCCGACAGGGGGCTATGGCTACACCTTC
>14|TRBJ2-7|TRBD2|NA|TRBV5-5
CASSLIMTSDEQYF
TGTGCCAGCAGCTTAATAATGACTAGCGACGAGCAGTACTTC
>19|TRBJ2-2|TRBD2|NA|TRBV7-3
CASSLTVRRTSGGTGELFF
TGTGCCAGCAGCTTAACGGTTAGGCGGACTAGCGGGGGGACCGGGGAGCTGTTTTTT
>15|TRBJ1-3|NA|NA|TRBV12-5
CASGFQASGGNTIYF
TGTGCTAGTGGTTTTCAGGCCTCTGGTGGAAACACCATATATTTT
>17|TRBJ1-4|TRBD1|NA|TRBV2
CASTGGGWDATNEKLFF
TGTGCCAGCACAGGGGGTGGATGGGATGCAACTAATGAAAAACTGTTTTTT
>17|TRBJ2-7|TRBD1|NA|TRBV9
CASSAQDPGQGLNEQYF
TGTGCCAGCAGCGCCCAGGACCCGGGACAGGGTCTCAACGAGCAGTACTTC
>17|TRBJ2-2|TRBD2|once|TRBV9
CASSVGTSGPNTGELFF
TGTGCCAGCAGCGTGGGGACTAGCGGGCCGAACACCGGGGAGCTGTTTTTT
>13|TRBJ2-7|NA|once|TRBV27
CASRRQGPYEQYF
TGTGCCAGCAGACGCCAGGGGCCCTACGAGCAGTACTTC
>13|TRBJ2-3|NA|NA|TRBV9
CASTRGTTDTQYF
TGTGCCAGCACCCGGGGTACCACAGATACGCAGTATTTT
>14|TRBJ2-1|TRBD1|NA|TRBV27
CASSLGQGTSEQFF
TGTGCCAGCAGCTTGGGACAGGGTACGAGTGAGCAGTTCTTC
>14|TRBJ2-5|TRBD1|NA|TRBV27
CASRVGTAEETQYF
TGTGCCAGCAGGGTGGGGACAGCCGAAGAGACCCAGTACTTC